This T cell receptor (beta chain) was obtained from a study of T cell responses to AZD1222 COVID-19 vaccine (dated by TCRdb to 2020 to 2023). The study in broad terms: A total of around 240 trial participants underwent TCR sequencing, of whom about 210 had received two doses of AZD1222 and some 25 had received two doses of the MenACWY control vaccine. Trial participants were enrolled by age into 18-55, 56-69 and 70-plus year subgroups, with about 150, 28 and 57 TCR-sequenced participants respectively.

According to the germline V gene, CDR1 reads MNHNS and CDR2 reads SASEGT. Inclusive of the bounding cysteine and phenylalanine, the CDR3 is 14 residues long. Of all the DNA, just the CDR3 is kept, 42 bases in frame from base 1. Trimmed from V: 2 bases; trimmed from J: 6 bases; junction bases lacking a gene match: 3. The count of this clone is one. Its antigen specificity is not known. No base quality information exists; no much larger clone differs at one position. What the time point label conveys for this sample: baseline before first vaccination. The treatment or condition label here, explained by the study, means: meningococcal conjugate vaccine given as trial control. Vaccinee samples were obtained from the UK trials COV001 and COV002, which included a single-blind randomized controlled phase 2/3 trial of AZD1222 (ChAdOx1 nCoV-19) in healthy adults. For TCRbeta chain sequencing, PBMC samples were collected from trial participants at day 0 and at day 28 after the second dose.

The CDR3 regions of human TCRbeta chains were analyzed by immunosequencing. The authors processed their data as follows. Repertoire TCRs were matched against a reference library of SARS-CoV-2-specific TCRs generated with the MIRA antigen-specificity platform. Breadth was defined as the fraction of unique TCRs that were SARS-CoV-2-associated. Depth was defined as the fraction of total T cells that were SARS-CoV-2-associated. Using the MIRA data, each spike-specific TCR was mapped to the spike region that the TCR reacts to and placed in a CD4 or CD8 class. Log10-transformed breadth and depth values were compared by one-way ANOVA with Sidak's multiple comparisons tests. TCRdb stores this immuneACCESS table with in-frame sequences only. Part of the clones is absent; in the studies checked, under half of the shortfall reflects unresolved V genes, and no reason is known for the rest. V and J calls and clone size are copied from that table; D and trimming were computed from the DNA. Present in this sample are 100,000 to 150,000 clones, about 92% of which were seen just once. In total, the top ten clones hold 4.4% of the sample.

The paper's findings and limits, for the study overall: The 56-69-year group was small, and its depth increase did not reach significance, likely because of low power. CD4 TCRs associated with the vaccine covered the entire spike protein, and the dominant responses were in regions 160-218 and 743-854. After two AZD1222 doses, both the breadth and the depth of spike-specific TCRs were significantly higher than at day 0 and than in MenACWY recipients. Conclusions about previously exposed vaccinees are limited because only six or seven AZD1222 recipients were SARS-CoV-2 seropositive at baseline. Reportedly, almost half of the unique spike-specific TCRs recognized epitopes lying outside the regions that are mutated in the B.1.351 and B.1.1.7 variants. Because no day 14 peak-response samples were available, the repertoires could be characterized only after the peak T cell response. Participants were mostly white British and included more females than males, and it was suggested by the authors that clonal diversity may have been underestimated.

This chain is built from TRBV6-1 and TRBJ2-3; the central 9 bases match TRBD2. The sequencing here drew on peripheral blood, taken on day 0 of MenACWY control vaccination. The TCR originated in an adult in good health. This receptor has the CDR3 CASSERTSADTQYF. The DNA sequence reads TGTGCCAGCAGTGAACGGACTAGCGCTGATACGCAGTATTTT.